This TCR beta chain was sequenced for a study of T cells in Graves' hyperthyroidism and ophthalmopathy. This clonotype has at least ten counts. Its antigen is currently unknown. TCR beta CDR3 sequences were amplified from RNA transcripts. An initial round of RT-PCR targeting the TCR CDR3 relied on the HTBI primer set. TCRdb redid the calling of the multiplex PCR reads with MiXCR, one entry per CDR3 protein. This sample yields about 610,000 distinct CDR3 sequences, of which roughly 14% are seen a single time; 4.3% belongs to the top ten. CDR1 and CDR2 from the germline V gene are SGHVS and FQNEAQ. The CDR3 covers 16 residues. Trimming took off 5 bases at V and 5 bases at J, with 18 bases between the two ends. General study results and limits: Blood also contained most expanded thyroid clonotypes above 0.001.

Ophthalmopathy patients had Clinical Activity Score at least 3, NOSPECS grade at least 4, duration under 3 months. The source of this sequence is a woman aged 40 to 49 with Graves' ophthalmopathy. The sample was blood. The chain links TRBV7-8 to TRBJ2-2, with a possible D match to TRBD1 (6 bases). The CDR3 region has the DNA TGTGCCAGCAGCCCAAGGTGGGGGCTGGGGACCGGGGAGCTGTTTTTT. Translating gives CASSPRWGLGTGELFF.